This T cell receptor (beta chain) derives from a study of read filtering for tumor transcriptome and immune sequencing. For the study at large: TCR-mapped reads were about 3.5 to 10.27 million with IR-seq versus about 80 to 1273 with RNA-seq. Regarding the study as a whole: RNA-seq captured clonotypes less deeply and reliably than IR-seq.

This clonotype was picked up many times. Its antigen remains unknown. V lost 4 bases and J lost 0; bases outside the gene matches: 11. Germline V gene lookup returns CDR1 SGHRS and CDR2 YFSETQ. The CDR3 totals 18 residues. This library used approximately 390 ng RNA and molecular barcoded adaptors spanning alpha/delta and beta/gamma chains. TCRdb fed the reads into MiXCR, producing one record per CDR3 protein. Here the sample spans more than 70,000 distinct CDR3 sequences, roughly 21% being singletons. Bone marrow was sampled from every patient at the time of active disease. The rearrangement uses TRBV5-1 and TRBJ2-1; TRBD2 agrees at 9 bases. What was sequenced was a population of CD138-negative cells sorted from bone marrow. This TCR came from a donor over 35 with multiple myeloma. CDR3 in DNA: TGCGCCAGCAGCCCTAGCGGGGTCTTAGTGAGCTCCTACAATGAGCAGTTCTTC. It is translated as CASSPSGVLVSSYNEQFF. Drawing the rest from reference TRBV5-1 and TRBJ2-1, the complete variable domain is KAGVTQTPRYLIKTRGQQVTLSCSPISGHRSVSWYQQTPGQGLQFLFEYFSETQRNKGNFPGRFSGRQFSNSRSEMNVSTLELGDSALYLCASSPSGVLVSSYNEQFFGPGTRLTVL.